These 22 T cell receptor beta chains were sequenced from one sample in a study of shared clonotypes between healthy human individuals. Libraries were prepared by immunoSEQ multiplex PCR; TCRdb keeps only in-frame clonotypes and omits some of them. The sample shows around 2.5 million clones, more than 85% of them seen only once. The source material was naive CD4+ T cells from PBMCs. Subset in this sample: CD45RA+ positively selected. These receptors all come from a man aged 18 to 29 in good health. Some clones in this sample may be carry-over from other donors' samples.

V is TRBV11-2 and J is TRBJ2-3; D may be TRBD1 (7 bases). Trimming shortened V by 3 bases and J by 5 bases, and 12 bases separated the two germline ends. The CDR3 extends over 14 amino acids. Germline V gene lookup returns CDR1 SGHAT and CDR2 FQNNGV. Here the CDR3 reads CASSFVQGGDTQYF. Here the CDR3 DNA reads TGTGCCAGCAGCTTTGTGCAGGGGGGAGATACGCAGTATTTT.

This sequence joins TRBV11-2 and TRBJ2-7; D is perhaps TRBD1 (5 bases). Trimming removed 0 bases at V and 3 bases at J, with 12 bases between. CDR3 length equals 15 residues. In germline, CDR1 is SGHAT, CDR2 FQNNGV. The CDR3 nucleotides are TGTGCCAGCAGCTTAGATTTGGGGCTAAACTACGAGCAGTACTTC. This encodes CASSLDLGLNYEQYF.

The chain has TRBV30 and TRBJ2-2, with D tentatively TRBD1 or TRBD2 (7 bases each). The CDR3 contains 14 residues. Germline V lookup: CDR1 GTSNPN, CDR2 SVGIG (reference sequence). V was pared by 3 bases and J by 5 bases, with 13 bases between. CDR3 DNA sequence: TGTGCCTGGAGGGCAGGGGGGGGAACCGGGGAGCTGTTTTTT. It yields the protein CAWRAGGGTGELFF.

The V call is TRBV28, the J call TRBJ2-5; D might be TRBD1 (7 bases). Germline CDR1 and CDR2: MDHEN and SYDVKM. The CDR3 covers 14 residues. Trimming left V 3 bases short and J 5 bases short, with 13 bases between. In DNA, the CDR3 is TGTGCCAGCAGTTTTGGAGCAGGGGGGGAGACCCAGTACTTC. This gives the protein CASSFGAGGETQYF. The full variable domain, with the rest looked up from reference TRBV28 and TRBJ2-5, is DVKVTQSSRYLVKRTGEKVFLECVQDMDHENMFWYRQDPGLGLRLIYFSYDVKMKEKGDIPEGYSVSREKKERFSLILESASTNQTSMYLCASSFGAGGETQYFGPGTRLLVL.

About this clone itself: Other nucleotide sequences in the sample specify the same CDR3. This sequence joins TRBV6-5 and TRBJ1-5; TRBD1 matches at 10 bases. This CDR3 contains 14 residues. Germline V gene sequence: CDR1 MNHEY, CDR2 SVGAGI. V shed 4 bases and J 5 bases; nucleotides not matched to a gene: 2. CDR3 in DNA: TGTGCCAGCAGTTCGGGACAGGGGTATCAGCCCCAGCATTTT. It encodes CASSSGQGYQPQHF.

The genes are TRBV5-6 and TRBJ1-1; D gene unclear. V lost 4 bases and J lost 1, with 8 bases in between. Per germline, CDR1 SGHDT and CDR2 YYEEEE. This CDR3 region has 13 residues. The CDR3 DNA reads TGTGCCAGCAGCCCAATGGGGAACACTGAAGCTTTCTTT. Its translation is CASSPMGNTEAFF.

The chain joins TRBV7-9 to TRBJ2-6, with D perhaps assigned TRBD1 or TRBD2 (5 bases each). Germline CDR1 and CDR2: SEHNR and FQNEAQ (reference sequence). The CDR3 covers 19 residues. V gave up 5 bases and J gave up 0 bases, with 20 bases separating them. The CDR3 DNA is TGTGCCAGCAGCCGGGTAGGGACCGATTGGAGCTCTGGGGCCAACGTCCTGACTTTC. Translating it yields CASSRVGTDWSSGANVLTF.

This sequence joins TRBV4-1 and TRBJ2-4; TRBD2 might be the D (5 bases). The CDR3 length is 15 residues. Between the trimmed V and J ends, which lost 0 bases and 2 bases, there was a span of 8 bases. Per the germline V gene, CDR1 is MGHRA and CDR2 is YSYEKL. The CDR3 spells CASSQDPGTKNIQYF. For the CDR3, the DNA is TGCGCCAGCAGCCAAGACCCGGGGACCAAAAACATTCAGTACTTC.

The gene calls are TRBV5-1 and TRBJ1-4, with a possible D match to TRBD1 (5 bases). Germline CDR1 is SGHRS and CDR2 is YFSETQ. CDR3 size: 16 residues. Trimming left V 4 bases short and J 4 bases short, with 17 bases between. CDR3 DNA: TGCGCCAGCAGCGGTACACCGGGACGGCGTAATGAAAAACTGTTTTTT. Translated, it gives CASSGTPGRRNEKLFF.

CDR3 protein: CASSLEGGTGQPQHF. The CDR3, as DNA: TGTGCCAGCAGCTTGGAAGGTGGCACCGGTCAGCCCCAGCATTTT. The gene calls are TRBV5-5 and TRBJ1-5; D gene ambiguous. Trimming left V 0 bases short and J 6 bases short, with 13 bases between. The CDR3 spans 15 residues. The germline V gene has CDR1 SGHKS and CDR2 YYEKEE (reference sequence).

This clone is a singleton in its sample. The rearrangement links TRBV29-1 to TRBJ1-1, with a weak D call TRBD1 (6 bases). Trimming shortened V by 6 bases and J by 4 bases, and 21 bases separated the two germline ends. The CDR3 is 15 residues long. The germline V gene encodes CDR1 SQVTM and CDR2 ANQGSEA. In DNA form, the CDR3 reads TGCAGCGTCGGAGAAGGGGGGCGACTCGGCACTGAAGCTTTCTTT. Its translation: CSVGEGGRLGTEAFF.

This chain connects TRBV11-2 to TRBJ2-1; TRBD2 matches 13 bases. The CDR3 length is 16 residues. J gave up 5 bases and V 3 bases, and 4 bases lay outside the gene matches. CDR1 SGHAT and CDR2 FQNNGV come from the germline V gene. The CDR3 region is CASSLGGTSGNNEQFF. CDR3 DNA: TGTGCCAGCAGCTTGGGAGGGACTAGCGGGAACAATGAGCAGTTCTTC.

The V and J genes are TRBV19 and TRBJ1-1; 9 bases agree with TRBD1. Germline assignment: CDR1 LNHDA and CDR2 SQIVND (reference sequence). This CDR3 region has 16 residues. Unmatched junction bases numbered 8, after V lost 6 bases and J lost 0 bases. CDR3 sequence reads: CASSPLGQGMNTEAFF. DNA for the CDR3: TGTGCCAGTAGCCCCCTCGGACAGGGGATGAACACTGAAGCTTTCTTT.

V and J are TRBV5-1 and TRBJ1-4, with 9 bases that match TRBD1. Per the germline V gene, CDR1 is SGHRS and CDR2 is YFSETQ. CDR3 length equals 17 residues. V gave up 2 bases and J gave up 2 bases; unmatched junction bases: 7. CDR3: CASSFTGGRGTNEKLFF. The CDR3 region has the DNA TGCGCCAGCAGCTTTACAGGGGGCCGGGGTACTAATGAAAAACTGTTTTTT. Variable domain in full (rest from reference TRBV5-1 and TRBJ1-4): KAGVTQTPRYLIKTRGQQVTLSCSPISGHRSVSWYQQTPGQGLQFLFEYFSETQRNKGNFPGRFSGRQFSNSRSEMNVSTLELGDSALYLCASSFTGGRGTNEKLFFGSGTQLSVL.

The chain couples TRBV15 to TRBJ2-7; no firm D call. V lost 5 bases to trimming and J lost 2 bases, with 4 bases between them. The CDR3 has 11 amino acids. CDR1 and CDR2 (germline): LNHNV, YYDKDF (reference sequence). The chain's CDR3 is CATSQTYEQYF. DNA of the CDR3: TGTGCCACCAGCCAAACCTACGAGCAGTACTTC.

The chain uses TRBV5-1 and TRBJ2-5; 9 nucleotides match TRBD1. TRBJ2-7 matches the DNA end more closely, so the J call is doubtful. CDR3 length equals 14 residues. The germline V gene encodes CDR1 SGHRS and CDR2 YFSETQ. The CDR3 nucleotides read TGCGCCAGCAGCTCGTCCATGACAGGGGGCGAGCAGTACTTC. Its translation: CASSSSMTGGEQYF.

The J gene is TRBJ2-7, the V gene TRBV10-3; a possible D gene is TRBD1 (5 bases). Germline V gives CDR1 ENHRY, CDR2 SYGVKD. Trimming took off 4 bases at V and 5 bases at J, with 12 bases between the two ends. The CDR3 extends over 13 amino acids. The CDR3 bases are TGTGCCATCAGTGGGGGCCCGAATCACGAGCAGTACTTC. This gives the protein CAISGGPNHEQYF.

The V call is TRBV19, the J call TRBJ2-3; maybe TRBD1 (6 bases). The V and J ends lost 5 bases and 0 bases respectively, with 15 bases between them. Germline CDR1 reads LNHDA; CDR2 reads SQIVND (reference sequence). The CDR3 extends over 16 amino acids. In DNA, the CDR3 is TGTGCCAGTAGTTTGTTGGGGGCCCGAAGCACAGATACGCAGTATTTT. It codes for CASSLLGARSTDTQYF. Full variable domain (remainder filled in from reference TRBV19 and TRBJ2-3): DGGITQSPKYLFRKEGQNVTLSCEQNLNHDAMYWYRQDPGQGLRLIYYSQIVNDFQKGDIAEGYSVSREKKESFPLTVTSAQKNPTAFYLCASSLLGARSTDTQYFGPGTRLTVL.

CDR3 nucleotides: TGCGCCAGCAGCTTGGCCGTGGGTTCGATCGAGCAGTACTTC. As protein: CASSLAVGSIEQYF. The rearrangement uses TRBV5-1 and TRBJ2-7; D call uncertain. V was trimmed by 0 bases and J by 6 bases, leaving 13 bases between them. The germline gives CDR1 SGHRS, CDR2 YFSETQ. The CDR3 has 14 residues.

The chain joins TRBV5-1 to TRBJ2-2, with D possibly being TRBD1 or TRBD2 (6 bases each). The CDR3 loop spans 19 amino acids. V was cut by 1 base and J by 6 bases, with 25 bases left in between. CDR1 and CDR2 from the germline V gene are SGHRS and YFSETQ. In DNA, the CDR3 is TGCGCCAGCAGCTTGAGGGGGGAGCACCTAGGACTGAGGGCCGGGGAGCTGTTTTTT. Translated, it gives CASSLRGEHLGLRAGELFF. The entire variable domain, with the rest obtained from reference TRBV5-1 and TRBJ2-2, is as follows: KAGVTQTPRYLIKTRGQQVTLSCSPISGHRSVSWYQQTPGQGLQFLFEYFSETQRNKGNFPGRFSGRQFSNSRSEMNVSTLELGDSALYLCASSLRGEHLGLRAGELFFGEGSRLTVL.

V gene TRBV4-3 combines with J gene TRBJ1-1, with 7 positions matching TRBD1. J was trimmed by 5 bases and V by 0 bases; bases with no gene match: 3. Per germline, CDR1 LGHNA and CDR2 YSLEER. CDR3 length: 14 amino acids. The CDR3 region is CASSQDSRGTEAFF. Written as DNA, the CDR3 is TGCGCCAGCAGCCAAGATTCCAGGGGGACTGAAGCTTTCTTT.

The chain employs TRBV30 and TRBJ2-5; 11 positions agree with TRBD2. Losses at the gene ends were 0 bases for V and 1 base for J; bases not matched to a gene: 7. This CDR3 is built from 17 residues. Germline lookup yields CDR1 GTSNPN and CDR2 SVGIG (reference sequence). The CDR3 region is CAWSVLSSGRSQETQYF. The CDR3 DNA sequence: TGTGCCTGGAGTGTACTATCTAGCGGGAGGTCCCAAGAGACCCAGTACTTC.